The 2 T cell receptor beta chains below come from one sample, sequenced in a study of shared clonotypes between healthy human individuals. Naive CD8 populations comprised CD45RO-negative cells positively selected for CCR7, excluding terminally differentiated effector memory CD45RA+ cells. TCRdb's copy holds only in-frame clones and misses some; the assay was immunoSEQ multiplex PCR. The sample consists of about 2.1 million clones, approximately 92% of them appearing once. The sample consisted of naive CD8+ T cells from PBMCs. The origin of the receptors is a man aged 18-30 years in good health. Some clones in this sample may be carry-over from other donors' samples.

The chain recombines TRBV7-9 with TRBJ2-1; 10 nucleotides line up with TRBD2. Germline V gene lookup returns CDR1 SEHNR and CDR2 FQNEAQ (reference sequence). With 8 bases clipped from V and 0 bases from J, the junction kept 13 bases outside the gene matches. CDR3 length: 18 residues. In DNA, the CDR3 is TGTGCCAGCTCCTTGACTAGCGGGTTGACTTCCTCCTACAATGAGCAGTTCTTC. It yields the protein CASSLTSGLTSSYNEQFF.

This chain links TRBV7-6 with TRBJ2-7; 9 bases match TRBD1. V shed 4 bases and J 0 bases; nucleotides not matched to a gene: 19. The CDR3 totals 20 residues. Germline CDR1 SGHVS, CDR2 FNYEAQ. The CDR3 protein is CASSSSHRGPSTPSSYEQYF. CDR3 nucleotides: TGTGCCAGCAGCTCCAGCCACAGGGGGCCTTCCACCCCTAGCTCCTACGAGCAGTACTTC.